These 4 T cell receptor beta chains were all obtained from the same sample, sequenced in a study of regulatory T cells in long-lasting Graves disease. For TCR beta, libraries came from iRepertoire HTBI primers and Arm-PCR of CDR3 regions. Each CDR3 protein gets one entry after TCRdb re-called the multiplex PCR reads with MiXCR. Found here are hundreds of thousands of distinct CDR3 sequences, roughly 13% of them singletons; the top ten hold more than 8.5%. Time point of the sample: newly diagnosed GD, antithyroid drugs for less than 3 months. Extracted PBMC RNA gave rise to the TCR library. This same sample was also part of a study on T cells in Graves' hyperthyroidism and ophthalmopathy.

The specimen was peripheral blood mononuclear cells (PBMCs), collected at new diagnosis, from a patient treated with antithyroid drugs. These receptors all stem from a man between 25 and 39 years old with Graves disease.

V usage is TRBV20-1 and J usage is TRBJ2-6; D call uncertain. Germline assignment: CDR1 DFQATT and CDR2 SNEGSKA (reference sequence). Trimming pared 0 bases from V and 4 bases from J, leaving 7 bases between. This CDR3 has 14 residues. This CDR3 reads CSAREAAGANVLTF. CDR3 in DNA: TGCAGTGCTAGAGAGGCAGCCGGGGCCAACGTCCTGACTTTC.

With respect to this clonotype: A single base separates this from a much larger clone, so it may be a read error. This sequence joins TRBV27 and TRBJ2-6; D might be TRBD1 or TRBD2, each matching 7 bases. Trimming removed 5 bases from V and 3 bases from J, with 11 bases in between. CDR3 length: 15 amino acids. Per the germline V gene, CDR1 is MNHEY and CDR2 is SMNVEV (reference sequence). The CDR3 nucleotides read TGTGCCAGCAGTCCCAGGGGGGGTGGGGCCAACGTCCTGACTTTC. Translating gives CASSPRGGGANVLTF.

This clonotype was counted at least ten times. The rearrangement uses TRBV7-9 and TRBJ2-7, with 12 bases lining up with TRBD1. The V and J ends lost 5 bases and 0 bases, in that order; junction bases with no gene match: 5. The CDR3 length is 16 residues. CDR1 and CDR2 from the germline V gene are SEHNR and FQNEAQ (reference sequence). The CDR3 bases are TGTGCCAGCAGCCCCCCGGGACAGGGGGCCTCCTACGAGCAGTACTTC. Amino acids: CASSPPGQGASYEQYF.

At least ten counts were recorded for this clonotype. The rearrangement joins TRBV6-5 to TRBJ1-5; D remains ambiguous. Germline CDR1 and CDR2: MNHEY and SVGAGI. Trimming took off 1 base at V and 2 bases at J, with 12 bases between the two ends. CDR3 length equals 16 residues. The CDR3 spells CASSYFGPRGNQPQHF. DNA for the CDR3: TGTGCCAGCAGTTACTTCGGACCTAGGGGCAATCAGCCCCAGCATTTT.